One sample yielded the 26 T cell receptor beta chains listed below, sequenced in a study of CD8+ T cells in alopecia areata. Indicated treatment: oral pan-JAK inhibitor, 5-10 mg twice daily. Extracted RNA was reverse transcribed, and the resulting cDNA served as sequencing template. Profiling relied on immunoSEQ multiplex PCR, and the TCRdb table lists in-frame clones only, not all of them. Found here are 120,000 to 150,000 clones, approximately 90% of them singletons; the top ten hold over 10%. The source was CD8+ T cells sorted from blood, collected at week 4, from a patient treated with tofacitinib. The receptors were sampled from a human donor with alopecia areata.

The V call is TRBV19, the J call TRBJ2-1, with D unresolved. V shed 3 bases and J shed 9 bases, with 6 bases lying between them. Per germline, CDR1 LNHDA and CDR2 SQIVND (reference sequence). The length of the CDR3 is 11 residues. CDR3 sequence reads: CASSIAGEQFF. CDR3 sequence (DNA): TGTGCCAGTAGTATCGCCGGTGAGCAGTTCTTC.

This clone was seen a handful of times. This chain links TRBV7-9 with TRBJ2-2, with D uncertain. Between the trimmed V and J ends, which lost 2 bases and 1 base, there was a span of 11 bases. Germline V gene data show CDR1 as SEHNR and CDR2 as FQNEAQ (reference sequence). The CDR3 has 16 residues. In DNA form, the CDR3 reads TGTGCCAGCAGCTTATTTACCCGGATGAACACCGGGGAGCTGTTTTTT. This gives the protein CASSLFTRMNTGELFF.

V usage is TRBV11-2 and J usage is TRBJ2-7; D is possibly TRBD2 (6 bases). The CDR3 extends over 15 amino acids. Trimming shortened V by 3 bases and J by 6 bases, and 18 bases separated the two germline ends. Germline CDR1 and CDR2: SGHAT and FQNNGV. The CDR3 sequence: CASSLGWGPGGEQYF. CDR3 DNA: TGTGCCAGCAGCTTGGGGTGGGGCCCCGGGGGCGAGCAGTACTTC.

In its sample, this clone was seen once. The chain combines TRBV15 with TRBJ2-7, with D possibly being TRBD1 (5 bases). This CDR3 is 15 amino acids long. Germline V gene sequence: CDR1 LNHNV, CDR2 YYDKDF (reference sequence). Between the trimmed V and J ends, which lost 2 bases and 3 bases, there was a span of 14 bases. DNA for the CDR3: TGTGCCACCAGCAGACCTACGACAGAAAGCTACGAGCAGTACTTC. Translated, it gives CATSRPTTESYEQYF.

The chain recombines TRBV29-1 with TRBJ2-1; 7 bases align to TRBD1. CDR1 is SQVTM and CDR2 is ANQGSEA in the germline V gene. With V trimmed by 2 bases and J by 1 base, 5 bases remained unmatched. The CDR3 sequence is 15 residues long. CDR3 in DNA: TGCAGCGTTGAATCCCAGGGGGATTCCTACAATGAGCAGTTCTTC. As protein: CSVESQGDSYNEQFF.

J is TRBJ2-7 and V is TRBV29-1, with TRBD2 matching over 7 bases. This CDR3 is 14 amino acids long. J lost 0 bases, V lost 7 bases, and 9 bases had no gene match. Germline V CDR1 and CDR2: SQVTM, ANQGSEA. The CDR3 region has the DNA TGCAGCGCGGAGGAAGCGGGGAGCTCCTACGAGCAGTACTTC. Translated: CSAEEAGSSYEQYF.

This clone came up once. DNA for the CDR3: TGTGCCAGCAGTGAGAGACCGCCCTTCGGGGCCAACGTCCTGACTTTC. This encodes CASSERPPFGANVLTF. The chain employs TRBV27 and TRBJ2-6; D not resolved. CDR3 size: 16 residues. Trimming removed 5 bases at V and 4 bases at J, with 15 bases between. Per germline, CDR1 MNHEY and CDR2 SMNVEV (reference sequence).

V is TRBV25-1 and J is TRBJ1-3; maybe TRBD1 (5 bases). Between the trimmed V and J ends, which lost 4 bases and 4 bases, there was a span of 8 bases. Germline assignment: CDR1 MGHDK and CDR2 SYGVNS. There are 13 residues in the CDR3. CDR3 DNA sequence: TGTGCCAGCAGTGCCGGGACCGGAAACACCATATATTTT. Its protein product is CASSAGTGNTIYF.

This clone was picked up one time. This chain connects TRBV19 to TRBJ2-1; D is undetermined. Trimming removed 3 bases at V and 0 bases at J, with 6 bases between. CDR1 and CDR2 (germline): LNHDA, SQIVND (reference sequence). The CDR3 covers 14 residues. CDR3 sequence: CASSMLSSYNEQFF. The CDR3 DNA sequence: TGTGCCAGTAGTATGCTGAGCTCCTACAATGAGCAGTTCTTC.

The V call is TRBV27, the J call TRBJ2-1; either TRBD1 or TRBD2 may supply D (6 bases each). Germline CDR1 is MNHEY and CDR2 is SMNVEV (reference sequence). Trimming took 5 bases from V and 5 from J, leaving 19 bases between them. This CDR3 contains 16 residues. The chain's CDR3 is CASSPEWGAPHNEQFF. For the CDR3, the DNA is TGTGCCAGCAGTCCCGAGTGGGGGGCGCCCCACAATGAGCAGTTCTTC.

This chain connects TRBV11-2 to TRBJ2-5; TRBD1 matches at 8 bases. The J segment lost 5 bases and the V segment lost 4 bases, leaving 9 bases of the junction unmatched. The CDR3 length is 15 residues. The germline V gene encodes CDR1 SGHAT and CDR2 FQNNGV. The chain's CDR3 is CASSYGAGGSETQYF. CDR3 nucleotide sequence: TGTGCCAGCAGCTACGGGGCAGGGGGCTCCGAGACCCAGTACTTC.

The CDR3 DNA follows: TGCAGCGTGGAGGGGGGACACACTGAAGCTTTCTTT. Protein: CSVEGGHTEAFF. This chain uses TRBV29-1 with TRBJ1-1, with a tentative D call TRBD1 (6 bases). The CDR3 has 12 amino acids. V lost 6 bases and J lost 3, with 11 bases in between. In germline, CDR1 is SQVTM, CDR2 ANQGSEA.

The CDR3 spells CASSLTGSYQETQYF. The CDR3 DNA sequence: TGTGCCAGCAGTTTAACAGGGTCGTACCAAGAGACCCAGTACTTC. The chain couples TRBV27 to TRBJ2-5; a possible D gene is TRBD1 (6 bases). The length of the CDR3 is 15 residues. Trimming cost V 2 bases and J 0 bases, with 10 bases left between them. Germline V lookup: CDR1 MNHEY, CDR2 SMNVEV (reference sequence).

The chain links TRBV4-1 to TRBJ1-5; 8 nucleotides agree with TRBD1. Trimming at V came to 2 bases and at J to 4 bases, leaving 7 bases not matched to a gene. This CDR3 has 16 residues. CDR1 and CDR2 (germline): MGHRA, YSYEKL. CDR3 sequence: CASSQKFDRGNQPQHF. The CDR3 DNA is TGCGCCAGCAGCCAAAAATTCGACAGGGGAAATCAGCCCCAGCATTTT.

On this clone: The junction and the germline gene differ at one end; a read error may be behind it. The chain is built from TRBV29-1 and TRBJ2-1; no clear D. Per the germline V gene, CDR1 is SQVTM and CDR2 is ANQGSEA. The CDR3 runs to 14 residues. CDR3 in amino acids: CSVEEKGSYNEQFF. DNA of the CDR3: TGCAGCGTAGAAGAGAAAGGCTCCTACAATGAGCAGTTCTTC.

CDR3 sequence reads: CASSQTPGNEQFF. The DNA for the CDR3 is TGCGCCAGCAGTCAAACCCCGGGAAATGAGCAGTTCTTC. This chain uses TRBV4-1 with TRBJ2-1, with TRBD2 as a possible D gene (5 bases). Germline CDR1 reads MGHRA; CDR2 reads YSYEKL. This CDR3 is 13 amino acids long. The germline V and J ends were trimmed by 6 bases and 7 bases, with 13 bases remaining between them.

The V call is TRBV4-3, the J call TRBJ2-5, with TRBD1 as a possible D gene (7 bases). CDR1 and CDR2 (germline): LGHNA, YSLEER. CDR3 length: 13 amino acids. Trimming cost V 4 bases and J 11 bases, with 17 bases left between them. The CDR3 region has the DNA TGCGCCAGCAGCCTCCGGACAGGCGGGGAGCAGTACTTC. Residues: CASSLRTGGEQYF.

The V gene is TRBV4-1, the J gene TRBJ1-1; weak D call: TRBD1 (6 bases). Trimming took 0 bases from V and 1 from J, leaving 21 bases between them. The CDR3 has 19 residues. The V gene's germline CDR1 is MGHRA and CDR2 YSYEKL. CDR3 sequence reads: CASSQEWGQWTFENTEAFF. The CDR3 nucleotides are TGCGCCAGCAGCCAAGAATGGGGACAATGGACCTTCGAGAACACTGAAGCTTTCTTT.

This clone showed up just once. V gene TRBV6-1 combines with J gene TRBJ1-5; TRBD1 might be the D (6 bases). V lost 7 bases to trimming and J lost 5 bases, with 18 bases between them. The V gene's germline CDR1 is MNHNS and CDR2 SASEGT. The CDR3 runs to 15 residues. The CDR3 sequence: CASIEWPRGDQPQHF. In DNA form, the CDR3 reads TGTGCCAGCATCGAGTGGCCTAGGGGGGATCAGCCCCAGCATTTT.

The V call is TRBV5-1, the J call TRBJ2-1; no clear D gene. Germline CDR1 is SGHRS and CDR2 is YFSETQ. V lost 0 bases and J lost 5, with 3 bases in between. The CDR3 spans 12 residues. The CDR3 DNA reads as TGCGCCAGCAGCTTGGGGGACAATGAGCAGTTCTTC. This encodes CASSLGDNEQFF. The full variable domain, rest sourced from reference TRBV5-1 and TRBJ2-1, is KAGVTQTPRYLIKTRGQQVTLSCSPISGHRSVSWYQQTPGQGLQFLFEYFSETQRNKGNFPGRFSGRQFSNSRSEMNVSTLELGDSALYLCASSLGDNEQFFGPGTRLTVL.

V is TRBV6-5 and J is TRBJ2-4, with TRBD2 as a possible D gene (6 bases). V was pared by 2 bases and J by 5 bases, with 10 bases between. The germline V gene encodes CDR1 MNHEY and CDR2 SVGAGI. The CDR3 runs 14 residues. CDR3 DNA: TGTGCCAGCAGTTACGCGGGGCTGGAAAACATTCAGTACTTC. This encodes CASSYAGLENIQYF.

The CDR3 region is CASSKERPRDEQYF. In DNA, the CDR3 is TGTGCCAGCAGCAAAGAACGGCCACGCGACGAGCAGTACTTC. V is TRBV21-1 and J is TRBJ2-7. TRBV21-1 is reported as a pseudogene. The CDR3 totals 14 residues.

For the CDR3, the DNA is TGCAGCGTTGTAATATCAGGGTCTCAGCCCCAGCATTTT. Its protein is CSVVISGSQPQHF. V is TRBV29-1 and J is TRBJ1-5, with a weak D call TRBD1 (5 bases). Per germline, CDR1 SQVTM and CDR2 ANQGSEA. The CDR3 loop spans 13 amino acids. Trimming took 4 bases from V and 6 from J, leaving 13 bases between them.

This chain connects TRBV5-1 to TRBJ2-7; D call uncertain. Germline-derived CDR1 and CDR2 are SGHRS and YFSETQ. V was clipped by 3 bases and J by 7 bases, with 14 bases between them. The CDR3 extends over 13 amino acids. CDR3 sequence: CASSYTTAAEQYF. CDR3 nucleotide sequence: TGCGCCAGCAGCTACACAACAGCCGCAGAGCAGTACTTC.

The chain recombines TRBV5-4 with TRBJ1-1, with D possibly being TRBD1 (5 bases). Trimming pared 2 bases from V and 11 bases from J, leaving 19 bases between. This CDR3 is 14 amino acids long. The germline V gene encodes CDR1 SGHNT and CDR2 YYREEE (reference sequence). DNA for the CDR3: TGTGCCAGCAGCTTTGGGGGAAGGCATGTAACGGCTTTCTTT. It encodes CASSFGGRHVTAFF.

The V call is TRBV13, the J call TRBJ2-3, with 8 bases fitting TRBD2. Germline trimming cut 5 bases from V and 2 bases from J; bases unmatched to any gene: 9. From germline, CDR1 is PRHDT and CDR2 FYEKMQ (reference sequence). This CDR3 comprises 16 residues. CDR3 in amino acids: CASSGPRGGPTDTQYF. CDR3 in DNA: TGTGCCAGCAGCGGACCGCGCGGGGGGCCCACAGATACGCAGTATTTT.